A selection of T cell receptor beta chains follows, all from one sample in a study of blood T cells in healthy people across ages. TCRdb re-called the 5' RACE reads through MiXCR, storing one row per CDR3 protein. The repertoire includes approximately 1.5 million distinct CDR3 sequences, roughly a third of them detected once, and roughly 12% sits in the top ten. Sequencing input: blood. Receptor source: a woman younger than 45 in good health. CDR3s include the opening cysteine and the closing phenylalanine or tryptophan. Each record gives: D gene, clone size, J gene, V gene, CDR3 protein, CDR3 DNA. The D gene is left open where the match is weak. Rows may omit the clone size; those that give it use once, few, many or a size class.

-	many	TRBJ1-4	TRBV12-3/TRBV12-4	CASTPNSGEKLFF	TGTGCCAGCACTCCTAACTCCGGTGAAAAACTGTTTTTT
-	-	TRBJ2-1	TRBV4-2	CASRQAPGGVSGSEQFF	TGTGCCAGCAGGCAAGCCCCCGGCGGGGTGAGTGGTAGTGAGCAGTTCTTC
-	few	TRBJ2-1	TRBV14	CASSQVLPYNEQFF	TGTGCCAGCAGCCAAGTGCTCCCCTACAATGAGCAGTTCTTC
-	-	TRBJ2-1	TRBV19	CASSMIGQSYNEQFF	TGTGCCAGTAGTATGATAGGACAGAGCTACAATGAGCAGTTCTTC
-	-	TRBJ2-2	TRBV24-1	CATSDPLSTGELFF	TGTGCCACCAGTGATCCCCTCAGCACCGGGGAGCTGTTTTTT
-	-	TRBJ2-3	TRBV5-1	CASSLVGRGTDTQYF	TGCGCCAGCAGCTTAGTGGGGCGAGGCACAGATACGCAGTATTTT
-	many	TRBJ2-7	TRBV5-1	CASSLGRQLPYEQYF	TGCGCCAGCAGTCTCGGTAGACAGCTACCGTACGAGCAGTACTTC
-	many	TRBJ2-5	TRBV20-1	CSARESSALHTQYF	TGCAGTGCTAGAGAGTCTAGCGCCCTCCACACCCAGTACTTC
-	-	TRBJ2-7	TRBV29-1	CSVELTSSYEQYF	TGCAGCGTCGAGCTGACTAGCTCCTACGAGCAGTACTTC
-	few	TRBJ1-5	TRBV12-3/TRBV12-4	CASSFEHRLQPQHF	TGTGCCAGCAGTTTCGAACATCGGCTGCAGCCCCAGCATTTT
TRBD2	once	TRBJ2-5	TRBV5-1	CASRQSAGGLETQYF	TGCGCCAGCAGGCAATCAGCGGGGGGGCTGGAGACCCAGTACTTC
TRBD1	few	TRBJ2-7	TRBV4-1	CASRPLEGGYYEQYF	TGCGCCAGCAGACCTTTGGAAGGGGGCTACTACGAGCAGTACTTC
-	-	TRBJ2-7	TRBV20-1	CSARDYGRGATYEQYF	TGCAGTGCTAGAGATTATGGCAGGGGGGCGACCTACGAGCAGTACTTC
TRBD2	many	TRBJ2-7	TRBV4-1	CASSQEAVSGISYEQYF	TGCGCCAGCAGCCAAGAGGCGGTTAGCGGGATTTCTTACGAGCAGTACTTC
-	-	TRBJ1-1	TRBV11-2	CASSLAPGTNTEAFF	TGTGCCAGCAGCCTAGCCCCAGGGACGAACACTGAAGCTTTCTTT
-	few	TRBJ1-4	TRBV27	CASSSEAAPNEKLFF	TGTGCCAGCAGTTCAGAGGCAGCCCCCAATGAAAAACTGTTTTTT
-	few	TRBJ2-7	TRBV6-1	CASSVKGRVSSYEQYF	TGTGCCAGCAGCGTCAAGGGCCGGGTGAGCTCCTACGAGCAGTACTTC
-	few	TRBJ1-2	TRBV20-1	CSAESGDGYTF	TGCAGTGCTGAATCCGGTGATGGCTACACCTTC
-	-	TRBJ2-3	TRBV4-1	CASSRLGSDTRYF	TGCGCCAGCAGTCGGTTGGGGTCGGATACGCGGTATTTT
-	many	TRBJ2-4	TRBV20-1	CSASTIGVLGNIQYF	TGCAGTGCTAGTACGATAGGGGTTCTCGGAAACATTCAGTACTTC
TRBD1	-	TRBJ2-7	TRBV29-1	CSVEDLTGGNYEQYF	TGCAGCGTTGAAGACTTGACAGGGGGAAACTACGAGCAGTACTTC
-	-	TRBJ2-7	TRBV9	CASSVANSLDEQYF	TGTGCCAGCAGCGTAGCTAACAGTTTGGACGAGCAGTACTTC
TRBD1	-	TRBJ2-7	TRBV28	CASSLRTDRGYEQYF	TGTGCCAGCAGTTTACGAACGGACAGGGGCTACGAGCAGTACTTC
-	many	TRBJ2-7	TRBV12-3/TRBV12-4	CASSGAPYEQYF	TGTGCCAGCTCGGGGGCCCCCTACGAGCAGTACTTC
-	-	TRBJ2-7	TRBV7-9	CASSFIWISYEQYF	TGTGCCAGCAGCTTCATTTGGATATCCTACGAGCAGTACTTC
-	-	TRBJ2-3	TRBV4-2	CASSQDPKGTDTQYF	TGTGCCAGCAGCCAAGATCCCAAGGGCACAGATACGCAGTATTTT
TRBD2	-	TRBJ2-5	TRBV29-1	CSGLAGTIQETQYF	TGCAGCGGACTAGCGGGGACTATCCAAGAGACCCAGTACTTC
-	few	TRBJ1-2	TRBV4-1	CASSQVSGPTPRYTF	TGCGCCAGCAGCCAAGTGTCGGGGCCAACGCCCCGCTACACCTTC
TRBD1	-	TRBJ2-1	TRBV27	CASSMDRVNEQFF	TGTGCCAGCAGTATGGACAGGGTCAATGAGCAGTTCTTC
TRBD2	-	TRBJ2-1	TRBV20-1	CSARLGRRAGGTYNEQFF	TGCAGTGCTAGGCTTGGCCGCCGGGCGGGAGGAACGTACAATGAGCAGTTCTTC
TRBD2	once	TRBJ2-3	TRBV2	CASSLRPAGNTDTQYF	TGTGCCAGCAGCCTAAGACCAGCGGGGAACACAGATACGCAGTATTTT
-	-	TRBJ2-1	TRBV28	CASTARRSEQFF	TGTGCCAGCACCGCTCGGCGGAGCGAGCAGTTCTTC
-	-	TRBJ2-1	TRBV20-1	CSASKDNEQFF	TGCAGTGCTAGTAAGGACAATGAGCAGTTCTTC
-	few	TRBJ2-1	TRBV27	CASSLYRGPYNEQFF	TGTGCCAGCAGTTTATATCGGGGGCCCTACAATGAGCAGTTCTTC
-	few	TRBJ2-5	TRBV20-1	CSARDRTEEQYF	TGCAGTGCTAGAGATCGGACAGAGGAGCAGTACTTC
-	-	TRBJ2-1	TRBV5-1	CASSTDGGPLSSYNEQFF	TGCGCCAGCAGCACGGATGGGGGACCCTTGAGCTCCTACAATGAGCAGTTCTTC
-	-	TRBJ1-2	TRBV20-1	CSARPGATSYGYTF	TGCAGTGCTAGACCAGGGGCCACATCCTATGGCTACACCTTC
TRBD2	-	TRBJ2-7	TRBV4-1	CASREAGGYEQYF	TGCGCCAGCAGGGAAGCGGGAGGCTACGAGCAGTACTTC
-	few	TRBJ2-5	TRBV5-1	CASSLGGQATQYF	TGCGCCAGCAGCTTAGGGGGGCAGGCGACCCAGTACTTC
-	-	TRBJ2-1	TRBV28	CASSFLNQPYNEQFF	TGTGCCAGCAGTTTTCTGAATCAACCCTACAATGAGCAGTTCTTC
TRBD1	many	TRBJ2-3	TRBV10-3	CAARQGPNADTQYF	TGTGCCGCCCGACAGGGACCCAATGCAGATACGCAGTATTTT
-	-	TRBJ2-5	TRBV12-3/TRBV12-4	CASRQAQETQYF	TGTGCCAGCAGACAGGCTCAAGAGACCCAGTACTTC
-	-	TRBJ2-5	TRBV7-9	CASSSWTPRSGETQYF	TGTGCCAGCAGCTCATGGACACCCAGATCGGGAGAGACCCAGTACTTC
TRBD1	-	TRBJ1-4	TRBV12-3/TRBV12-4	CASSTRGKLFF	TGTGCCAGCAGTACCAGGGGGAAACTGTTTTTT
-	-	TRBJ1-1	TRBV4-1	CASSQAAEGTEAFF	TGCGCCAGCAGCCAAGCCGCCGAGGGGACTGAAGCTTTCTTT
TRBD1	many	TRBJ1-6	TRBV4-1	CASRGWATGKNSPLHF	TGCGCCAGCAGAGGTTGGGCGACAGGGAAGAATTCACCCCTCCACTTT
-	-	TRBJ2-1	TRBV20-1	CSAARGGLNNEKFF	TGCAGTGCCGCACGCGGGGGCTTAAACAATGAGAAGTTCTTC
TRBD2	few	TRBJ2-3	TRBV5-1	CASRGMGLVLTDTQYF	TGCGCCAGCAGAGGGATGGGACTAGTGCTTACAGATACGCAGTATTTT
-	many	TRBJ2-1	TRBV5-5	CASRYSTGEGYNEQFF	TGTGCCAGCAGATACAGTACAGGGGAGGGATACAATGAGCAGTTCTTC
-	few	TRBJ2-1	TRBV20-1	CSASGRWGPEQFF	TGCAGTGCTTCCGGACGCTGGGGTCCTGAGCAGTTCTTC
-	-	TRBJ1-2	TRBV7-6	CASSLEDSSNYGYTF	TGTGCCAGCAGCTTAGAGGACAGTTCTAACTATGGCTACACCTTC